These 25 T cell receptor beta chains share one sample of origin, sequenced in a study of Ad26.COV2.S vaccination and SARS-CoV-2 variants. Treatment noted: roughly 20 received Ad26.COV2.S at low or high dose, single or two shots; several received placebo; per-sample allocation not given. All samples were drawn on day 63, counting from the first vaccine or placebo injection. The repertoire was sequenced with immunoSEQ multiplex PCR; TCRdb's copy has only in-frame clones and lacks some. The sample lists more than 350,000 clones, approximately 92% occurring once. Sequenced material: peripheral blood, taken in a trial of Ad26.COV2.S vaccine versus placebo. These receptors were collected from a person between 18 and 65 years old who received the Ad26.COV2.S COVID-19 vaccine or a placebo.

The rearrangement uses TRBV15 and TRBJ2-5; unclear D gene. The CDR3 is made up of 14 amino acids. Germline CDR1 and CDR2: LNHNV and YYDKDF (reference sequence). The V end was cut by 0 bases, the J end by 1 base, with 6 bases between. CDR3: CATSRDTSQETQYF. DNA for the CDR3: TGTGCCACCAGCAGAGATACCAGCCAAGAGACCCAGTACTTC.

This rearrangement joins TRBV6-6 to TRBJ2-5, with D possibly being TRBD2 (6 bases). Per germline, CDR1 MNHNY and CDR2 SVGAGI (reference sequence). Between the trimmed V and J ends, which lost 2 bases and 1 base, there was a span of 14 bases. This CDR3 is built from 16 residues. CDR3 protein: CASSYPERRGQETQYF. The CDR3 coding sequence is TGTGCCAGCAGTTACCCAGAAAGGCGGGGCCAAGAGACCCAGTACTTC.

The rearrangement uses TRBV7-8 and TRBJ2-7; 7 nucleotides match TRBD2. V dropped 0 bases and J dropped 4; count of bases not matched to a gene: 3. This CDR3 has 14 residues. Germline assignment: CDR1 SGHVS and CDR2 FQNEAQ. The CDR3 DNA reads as TGTGCCAGCAGCTTAGCGGCTAGCGGATACGAGCAGTACTTC. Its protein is CASSLAASGYEQYF.

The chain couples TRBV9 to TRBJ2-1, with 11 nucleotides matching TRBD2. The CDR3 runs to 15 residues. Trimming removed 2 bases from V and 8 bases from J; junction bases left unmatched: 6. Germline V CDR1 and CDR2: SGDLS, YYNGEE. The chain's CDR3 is CASSVTSGSIYEQFF. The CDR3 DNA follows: TGTGCCAGCAGCGTTACTAGCGGGAGTATCTATGAGCAGTTCTTC.

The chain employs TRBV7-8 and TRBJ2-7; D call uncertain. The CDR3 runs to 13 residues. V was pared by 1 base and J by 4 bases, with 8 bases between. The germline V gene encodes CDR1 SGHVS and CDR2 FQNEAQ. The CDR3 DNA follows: TGTGCCAGCAGCTTAGGGGCTAGTTACGAGCAGTACTTC. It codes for CASSLGASYEQYF.

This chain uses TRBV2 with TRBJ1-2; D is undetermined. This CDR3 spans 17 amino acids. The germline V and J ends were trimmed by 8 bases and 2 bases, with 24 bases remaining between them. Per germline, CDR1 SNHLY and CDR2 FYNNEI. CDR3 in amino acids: CASQREERPPGNYGYTF. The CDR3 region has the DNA TGTGCCAGCCAGAGGGAGGAGCGACCCCCCGGAAACTATGGCTACACCTTC. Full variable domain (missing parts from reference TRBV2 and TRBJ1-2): EPEVTQTPSHQVTQMGQEVILRCVPISNHLYFYWYRQILGQKVEFLVSFYNNEISEKSEIFDDQFSVERPDGSNFTLKIRSTKLEDSAMYFCASQREERPPGNYGYTFGSGTRLTVV.

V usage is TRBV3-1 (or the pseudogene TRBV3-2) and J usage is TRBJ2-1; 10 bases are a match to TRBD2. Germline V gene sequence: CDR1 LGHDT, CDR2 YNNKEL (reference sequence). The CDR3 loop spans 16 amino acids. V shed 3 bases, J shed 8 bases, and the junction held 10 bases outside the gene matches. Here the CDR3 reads CASSQTRASGSYEQFF. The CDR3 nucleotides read TGTGCCAGCAGCCAGACCCGGGCTAGCGGGAGCTATGAGCAGTTCTTC.

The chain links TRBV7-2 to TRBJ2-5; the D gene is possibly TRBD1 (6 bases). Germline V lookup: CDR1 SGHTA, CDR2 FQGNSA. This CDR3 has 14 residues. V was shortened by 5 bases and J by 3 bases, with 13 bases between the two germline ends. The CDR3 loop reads CASSPRTVKETQYF. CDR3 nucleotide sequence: TGTGCCAGCAGCCCTAGGACAGTTAAAGAGACCCAGTACTTC.

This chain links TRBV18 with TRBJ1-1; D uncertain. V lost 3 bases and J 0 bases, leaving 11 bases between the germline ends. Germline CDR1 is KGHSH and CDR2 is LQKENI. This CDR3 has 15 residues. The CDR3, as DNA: TGTGCCAGCTCACCTTCACACAACATGAACACTGAAGCTTTCTTT. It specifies CASSPSHNMNTEAFF.

CDR3 in DNA: TGTGCCAGCTCACCACCTCCCAGGACCTTTTTAGCGGGAACGGCAGATACGCAGTATTTT. It yields the protein CASSPPPRTFLAGTADTQYF. The chain is built from TRBV18 and TRBJ2-3; 8 bases agree with TRBD2. The CDR3 length is 20 residues. The germline gives CDR1 KGHSH, CDR2 LQKENI. After removal of 0 bases from V and 4 bases from J, the junction contained 18 bases not matched to a gene. Complete variable domain (other parts from reference TRBV18 and TRBJ2-3): NAGVMQNPRHLVRRRGQEARLRCSPMKGHSHVYWYRQLPEEGLKFMVYLQKENIIDESGMPKERFSAEFPKEGPSILRIQQVVRGDSAAYFCASSPPPRTFLAGTADTQYFGPGTRLTVL.

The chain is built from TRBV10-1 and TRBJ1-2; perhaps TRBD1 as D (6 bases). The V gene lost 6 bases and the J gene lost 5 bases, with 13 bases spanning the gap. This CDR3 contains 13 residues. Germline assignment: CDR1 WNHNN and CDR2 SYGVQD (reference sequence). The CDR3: CASSRTEPYGYTF. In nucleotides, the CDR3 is TGCGCCAGCAGCCGGACAGAACCGTATGGCTACACCTTC.

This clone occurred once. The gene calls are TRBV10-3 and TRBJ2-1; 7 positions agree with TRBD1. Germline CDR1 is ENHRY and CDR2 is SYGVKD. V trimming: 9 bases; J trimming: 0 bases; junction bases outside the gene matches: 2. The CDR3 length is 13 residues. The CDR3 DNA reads TGTGCCATAAGGGACAGCTCCTACAATGAGCAGTTCTTC. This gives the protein CAIRDSSYNEQFF.

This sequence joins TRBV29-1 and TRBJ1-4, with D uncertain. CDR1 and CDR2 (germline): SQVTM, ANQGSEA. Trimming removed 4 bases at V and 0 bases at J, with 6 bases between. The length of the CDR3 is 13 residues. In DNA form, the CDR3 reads TGCAGCGTTGTACCCGCAACTAATGAAAAACTGTTTTTT. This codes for CSVVPATNEKLFF.

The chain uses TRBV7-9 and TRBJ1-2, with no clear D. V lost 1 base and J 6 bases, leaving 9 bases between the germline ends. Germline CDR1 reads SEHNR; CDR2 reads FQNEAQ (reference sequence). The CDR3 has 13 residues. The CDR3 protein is CASSLGASDGYTF. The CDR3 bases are TGTGCCAGCAGCTTAGGGGCTTCGGATGGCTACACCTTC.

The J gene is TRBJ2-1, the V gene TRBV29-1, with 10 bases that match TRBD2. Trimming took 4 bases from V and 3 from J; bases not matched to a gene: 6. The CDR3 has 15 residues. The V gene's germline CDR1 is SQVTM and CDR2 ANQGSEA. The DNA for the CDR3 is TGCAGCGTTGCAGCGGGAGGGCCCAGCTACAATGAGCAGTTCTTC. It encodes CSVAAGGPSYNEQFF.

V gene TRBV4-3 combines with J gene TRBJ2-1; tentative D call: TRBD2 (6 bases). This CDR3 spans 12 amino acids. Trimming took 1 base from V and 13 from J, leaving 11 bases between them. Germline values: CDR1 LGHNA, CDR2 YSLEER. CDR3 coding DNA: TGCGCCAGCAGCCAAGGAAGACTAGTACAGTTCTTC. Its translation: CASSQGRLVQFF.

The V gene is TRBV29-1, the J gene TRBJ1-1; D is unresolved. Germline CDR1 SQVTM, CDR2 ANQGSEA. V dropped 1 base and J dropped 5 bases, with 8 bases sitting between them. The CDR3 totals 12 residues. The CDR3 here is CSVEGGRTEAFF. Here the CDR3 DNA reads TGCAGCGTTGAAGGCGGTCGAACTGAAGCTTTCTTT.

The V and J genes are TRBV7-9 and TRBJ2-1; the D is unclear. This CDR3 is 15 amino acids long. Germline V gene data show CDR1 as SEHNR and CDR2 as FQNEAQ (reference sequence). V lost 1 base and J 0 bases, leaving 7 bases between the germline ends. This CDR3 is CASSLVTDSYNEQFF. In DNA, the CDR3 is TGTGCCAGCAGCTTAGTCACGGACTCCTACAATGAGCAGTTCTTC. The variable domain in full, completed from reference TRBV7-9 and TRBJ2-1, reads DTGVSQNPRHKITKRGQNVTFRCDPISEHNRLYWYRQTLGQGPEFLTYFQNEAQLEKSRLLSDRFSAERPKGSFSTLEIQRTEQGDSAMYLCASSLVTDSYNEQFFGPGTRLTVL.

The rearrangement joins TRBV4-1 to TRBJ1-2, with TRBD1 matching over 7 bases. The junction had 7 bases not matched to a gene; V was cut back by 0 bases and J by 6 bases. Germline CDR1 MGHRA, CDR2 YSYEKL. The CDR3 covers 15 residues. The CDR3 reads CASSQDGNRGHGYTF. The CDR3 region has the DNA TGCGCCAGCAGCCAAGATGGGAACAGGGGTCATGGCTACACCTTC.

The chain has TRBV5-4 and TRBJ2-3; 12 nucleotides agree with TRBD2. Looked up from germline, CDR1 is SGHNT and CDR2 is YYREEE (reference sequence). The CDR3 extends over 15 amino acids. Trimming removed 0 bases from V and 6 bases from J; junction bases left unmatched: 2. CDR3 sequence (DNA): TGTGCCAGCAGCTTGGATCTAGCGGGAGGGGATACGCAGTATTTT. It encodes CASSLDLAGGDTQYF.

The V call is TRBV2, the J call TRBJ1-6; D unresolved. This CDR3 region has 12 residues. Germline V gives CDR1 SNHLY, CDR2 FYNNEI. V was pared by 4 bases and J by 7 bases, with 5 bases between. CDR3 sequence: CASSADNSPLHF. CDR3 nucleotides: TGTGCCAGCAGTGCAGACAATTCACCCCTCCACTTT. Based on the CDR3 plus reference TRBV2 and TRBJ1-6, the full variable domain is EPEVTQTPSHQVTQMGQEVILRCVPISNHLYFYWYRQILGQKVEFLVSFYNNEISEKSEIFDDQFSVERPDGSNFTLKIRSTKLEDSAMYFCASSADNSPLHFGNGTRLTVT.

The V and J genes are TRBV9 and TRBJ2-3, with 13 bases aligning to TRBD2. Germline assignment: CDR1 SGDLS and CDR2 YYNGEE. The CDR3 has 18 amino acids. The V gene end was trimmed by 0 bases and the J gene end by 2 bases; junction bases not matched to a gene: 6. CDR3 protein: CASSVGGLAGVSTDTQYF. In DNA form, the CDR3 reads TGTGCCAGCAGCGTAGGAGGACTAGCGGGAGTTTCCACAGATACGCAGTATTTT.

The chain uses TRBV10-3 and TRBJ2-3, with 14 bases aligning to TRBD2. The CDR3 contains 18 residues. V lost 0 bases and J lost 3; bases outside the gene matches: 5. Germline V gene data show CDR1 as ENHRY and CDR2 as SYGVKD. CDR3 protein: CAISESGTSGSWTDTQYF. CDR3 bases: TGTGCCATCAGTGAGTCGGGGACTAGCGGGAGTTGGACAGATACGCAGTATTTT.

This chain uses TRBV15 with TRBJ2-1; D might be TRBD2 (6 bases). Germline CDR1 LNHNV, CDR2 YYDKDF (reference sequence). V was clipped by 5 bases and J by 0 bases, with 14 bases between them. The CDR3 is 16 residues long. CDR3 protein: CATSPRSGDSYNEQFF. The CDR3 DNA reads TGTGCCACCAGCCCCAGATCGGGGGACTCCTACAATGAGCAGTTCTTC.

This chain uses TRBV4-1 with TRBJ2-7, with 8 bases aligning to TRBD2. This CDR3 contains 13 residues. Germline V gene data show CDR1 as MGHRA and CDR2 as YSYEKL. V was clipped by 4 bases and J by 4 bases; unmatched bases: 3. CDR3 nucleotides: TGCGCCAGCAGCCGAGCGGGAGAGTACGAGCAGTACTTC. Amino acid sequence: CASSRAGEYEQYF.